The rows below give T cell receptor beta chains drawn from one sample of a study of identifying expanded T cells in peripheral blood. The protocol was immunoSEQ multiplex PCR, while the TCRdb copy is restricted to in-frame clones and leaves out a portion. The sample records tens of thousands of clones, roughly 87% being singletons. The sample taken for sequencing was blood. The receptors here all came from a person aged 18 to 75 in good health. CDR3s include the opening cysteine and the closing phenylalanine or tryptophan. A D gene is named only where the DNA matches it firmly. Clone sizes are given selectively: once, few, many, or a class where the clone is expanded.

CDR3aa	CDR3nt	j_gene	v_gene	len	d_gene	abundance
CASSAGRTDTQYF	TGTGCCAGCAGTGCCGGACGCACAGATACGCAGTATTTT	TRBJ2-3	TRBV6-1	13	-	-
CASSPGGAYEQYF	TGTGCCAGCAGCCCTGGGGGGGCCTACGAGCAGTACTTC	TRBJ2-7	TRBV11-3	13	TRBD2	-
CASSLGRAGVGEQYF	TGTGCCAGCAGCTTGGGTCGAGCGGGAGTGGGTGAGCAGTACTTC	TRBJ2-7	TRBV5-4	15	TRBD2	-
CASSSGTENYGYTF	TGCGCCAGCAGCTCCGGGACGGAAAACTATGGCTACACCTTC	TRBJ1-2	TRBV5-1	14	-	-
CASSYGSGGQPQHF	TGTGCCAGCAGTTATGGTTCCGGGGGTCAGCCCCAGCATTTT	TRBJ1-5	TRBV6-5	14	-	few
CATSASGTASSYEQYF	TGTGCCACCAGCGCCTCCGGGACAGCGAGCTCCTACGAGCAGTACTTC	TRBJ2-7	TRBV15	16	TRBD1	-
CASSSNSQGGTEAFF	TGTGCCAGCAGCTCGAACTCCCAGGGAGGGACTGAAGCTTTCTTT	TRBJ1-1	TRBV27	15	-	-
CASSYGTGRNTEAFF	TGTGCCAGCAGTTACGGGACAGGGCGAAACACTGAAGCTTTCTTT	TRBJ1-1	TRBV27	15	TRBD1	-
CASNNNARIGDSPLHF	TGTGCCAGTAACAATAATGCCAGGATTGGGGATTCACCCCTCCACTTT	TRBJ1-6	TRBV28	16	-	-
CASSRKNTEAFF	TGTGCCAGCAGCAGAAAGAACACTGAAGCTTTCTTT	TRBJ1-1	TRBV11-3	12	-	-
CASSLLTSYGYTF	TGTGCCAGCAGCTTGTTAACGAGCTATGGCTACACCTTC	TRBJ1-2	TRBV5-5	13	-	-
CASSSQTVSATNEKLFF	TGTGCCAGCAGCTCTCAGACAGTTTCGGCAACTAATGAAAAACTGTTTTTT	TRBJ1-4	TRBV7-9	17	-	-
CSVDKTGGSYEQHF	TGCAGCGTTGACAAGACAGGGGGCTCCTACGAGCAGCACTTC	TRBJ2-7	TRBV29-1	14	TRBD1	-
CASTGDSGAFF	TGTGCCAGCACCGGGGACAGCGGAGCTTTCTTT	TRBJ1-1	TRBV6-5	11	TRBD1	-
CASSTTIRGLSGANVLTF	TGTGCCAGTAGTACGACCATCAGGGGACTATCTGGGGCCAACGTCCTGACTTTC	TRBJ2-6	TRBV19	18	-	-
CASSQEALATQYF	TGCGCCAGCAGCCAAGAAGCGCTAGCGACGCAGTATTTT	TRBJ2-3	TRBV4-1	13	-	-
CASSFLETENTGELFF	TGTGCCAGCAGCTTCCTTGAGACGGAGAACACCGGGGAGCTGTTTTTT	TRBJ2-2	TRBV5-5	16	-	-
CASSPGQGGVGEQFF	TGTGCCAGCTCACCAGGACAAGGTGGTGTCGGTGAGCAGTTCTTC	TRBJ2-1	TRBV18	15	-	-
CASPIRHGYTF	TGTGCCAGCCCTATCCGTCATGGCTACACCTTC	TRBJ1-2	TRBV7-9	11	-	few
CASSLSLGEGSPLHF	TGCGCCAGCAGCTTGAGTCTTGGGGAGGGTTCACCCCTCCACTTT	TRBJ1-6	TRBV5-1	15	-	-
CASRHSGVTQYF	TGTGCCAGCAGACATTCGGGAGTTACGCAGTATTTT	TRBJ2-3	TRBV7-9	12	-	-
CASGLVLGTGYSNQPQHF	TGTGCTAGTGGTTTGGTACTCGGGACAGGTTATAGCAATCAGCCCCAGCATTTT	TRBJ1-5	TRBV12-5	18	TRBD1	-
CAIRGQGGEQYF	TGTGCCATCAGAGGGCAGGGAGGCGAGCAGTACTTC	TRBJ2-7	TRBV10-3	12	-	-
CASSRAGGVADTQYF	TGTGCCAGCAGTCGGGCGGGAGGGGTAGCAGATACGCAGTATTTT	TRBJ2-3	TRBV7-9	15	TRBD2	-
CASSPPGQAYGYTF	TGTGCCAGCTCACCACCGGGACAGGCCTATGGCTACACCTTC	TRBJ1-2	TRBV18	14	TRBD1	-
CASSLLGDLIDEQFF	TGCGCCAGCAGCTTGTTAGGGGACCTTATAGATGAGCAGTTCTTC	TRBJ2-1	TRBV5-1	15	-	once
CASSLVKGLAQYEQYF	TGTGCCAGCAGCTTAGTAAAGGGACTAGCACAATACGAGCAGTACTTC	TRBJ2-7	TRBV11-2	16	TRBD2	few
CASSLGQGDNTEAFF	TGTGCCAGCAGTTTAGGACAGGGTGACAACACTGAAGCTTTCTTT	TRBJ1-1	TRBV5-8	15	TRBD1	once
CASSSGTHEQYF	TGTGCCAGCAGCTCCGGGACACACGAGCAGTACTTC	TRBJ2-7	TRBV7-2	12	-	-
CASSPPVTPSYEQYF	TGTGCCAGCAGCCCTCCGGTGACCCCCAGCTACGAGCAGTACTTC	TRBJ2-7	TRBV6-1	15	-	-
CASSVHPNSAYEQYF	TGTGCCAGCAGCGTACACCCTAATAGTGCCTACGAGCAGTACTTC	TRBJ2-7	TRBV9	15	-	-
CASSEEGASGSRTDTQYF	TGTGCCAGCAGTGAAGAGGGGGCTAGCGGGAGTAGGACAGATACGCAGTATTTT	TRBJ2-3	TRBV6-1	18	TRBD2	-
CASSLYQRTTDTQYF	TGTGCCAGCAGCTTGTACCAGCGGACCACAGATACGCAGTATTTT	TRBJ2-3	TRBV5-4	15	-	-
CASSQDRGARQPQHF	TGCGCCAGCAGCCAAGACAGGGGGGCACGTCAGCCCCAGCATTTT	TRBJ1-5	TRBV4-3	15	TRBD1	-
CASGHGQGQPQHF	TGTGCTAGTGGCCACGGACAGGGCCAGCCCCAGCATTTT	TRBJ1-5	TRBV12-5	13	TRBD1	-
CSVEGPTVGRYTQYF	TGCAGCGTTGAAGGTCCGACGGTCGGAAGGTATACGCAGTATTTT	TRBJ2-3	TRBV29-1	15	-	-
CASGSGVYEQYF	TGTGCTAGTGGTTCTGGGGTCTACGAGCAGTACTTC	TRBJ2-7	TRBV12-5	12	-	-
CASSLSPGPIQETQYF	TGTGCCAGCAGTTTATCCCCAGGGCCCATTCAAGAGACCCAGTACTTC	TRBJ2-5	TRBV28	16	-	-
CASHRLGEEQYF	TGCGCCAGCCACCGACTAGGGGAAGAGCAGTACTTC	TRBJ2-7	TRBV10-2	12	-	-
CASSEQETQYF	TGTGCCAGCAGCGAGCAAGAGACCCAGTACTTC	TRBJ2-5	TRBV7-3	11	-	few
CASSLRDSPAKGYTF	TGTGCCAGTAGTCTAAGGGACAGTCCGGCGAAGGGCTACACCTTC	TRBJ1-2	TRBV19	15	TRBD1	-
CASSFGRYNEQFF	TGTGCCAGCAGCTTTGGCAGGTACAATGAGCAGTTCTTC	TRBJ2-1	TRBV6-5	13	-	-
CASSSKQETQYF	TGTGCCAGCAGTTCAAAACAAGAGACCCAGTACTTC	TRBJ2-5	TRBV2	12	-	-
CASLSPTARTNSYNEQFF	TGTGCCAGCTTAAGCCCCACAGCCCGAACGAACTCCTACAATGAGCAGTTCTTC	TRBJ2-1	TRBV2	18	-	-
CASGQETPGTGELFF	TGTGCCAGCGGGCAGGAGACACCAGGGACCGGGGAGCTGTTTTTT	TRBJ2-2	TRBV2	15	-	-
CSPLHQETQYF	TGCAGTCCCCTACACCAAGAGACCCAGTACTTC	TRBJ2-5	TRBV20-1	11	-	-
CASSGQGTNQPQHF	TGTGCCAGCAGCGGACAGGGGACGAATCAGCCCCAGCATTTT	TRBJ1-5	TRBV9	14	TRBD1	-
CASIQGALGKLFF	TGTGCCAGCATACAGGGGGCGCTTGGGAAACTGTTTTTT	TRBJ1-4	TRBV6-1	13	TRBD1	-
CASSLVVWEKLFF	TGTGCCAGCAGCTTGGTAGTCTGGGAAAAACTGTTTTTT	TRBJ1-4	TRBV5-5	13	-	-
CASSQAAIASRVRMNTEAFF	TGTGCCAGCAGCCAAGCCGCCATTGCTTCGAGGGTGAGAATGAACACTGAAGCTTTCTTT	TRBJ1-1	TRBV4-2	20	-	-
CASSPEPRGYTF	TGTGCCAGCTCTCCCGAGCCGCGGGGCTACACCTTC	TRBJ1-2	TRBV18	12	-	-
CSVVGRYTDTQYF	TGCAGCGTTGTGGGGCGGTACACAGATACGCAGTATTTT	TRBJ2-3	TRBV29-1	13	-	-
CASSQGPQGDNEKLFF	TGTGCCAGCAGCCAAGGGCCCCAGGGGGATAATGAAAAACTGTTTTTT	TRBJ1-4	TRBV4-2	16	TRBD1	few
CASSLGTGRDRNYGYTF	TGCGCCAGCAGCTTGGGCACAGGGAGGGATCGGAACTATGGCTACACCTTC	TRBJ1-2	TRBV5-1	17	-	once
CASSHRYSNQPQHF	TGTGCCAGTAGTCACAGGTATAGCAATCAGCCCCAGCATTTT	TRBJ1-5	TRBV19	14	-	-
CASSQARGSGIQYF	TGCGCCAGCAGCCAAGCTCGGGGGTCGGGCATTCAGTACTTC	TRBJ2-4	TRBV4-3	14	-	-
CASSQDRYARFEKLFF	TGTGCCAGCAGCCAAGACAGGTACGCGCGATTTGAAAAACTGTTTTTT	TRBJ1-4	TRBV4-2	16	-	once
CASSGEGNYGYTF	TGTGCCAGCAGTGGAGAAGGCAACTATGGCTACACCTTC	TRBJ1-2	TRBV6-1	13	-	-
CASSFNTGGVKKLFF	TGTGCCAGCAGCTTCAACACAGGGGGCGTGAAAAAACTGTTTTTT	TRBJ1-4	TRBV11-2	15	TRBD1	-
CASRWGANTEAFF	TGTGCCAGTAGATGGGGGGCGAACACTGAAGCTTTCTTT	TRBJ1-1	TRBV19	13	-	-